Sequencing of this TCR beta chain was carried out in a study of shared clonotypes between healthy human individuals. Study context: Three plates were used per donor for CD4 naive, three for CD4 memory, two for CD8 naive and one for CD8 memory.

TCRdb keeps only in-frame clones here, not all; method: immunoSEQ multiplex PCR. The data hold 950,000 to 1,100,000 clones, with about 75% observed a single time. CDR3 length: 14 amino acids. V lost 2 bases and J lost 11; bases outside the gene matches: 7. Looked up from germline, CDR1 is SGHDT and CDR2 is YYEEEE. V usage is TRBV5-6 and J usage is TRBJ1-1; TRBD1 agrees at 12 bases. The TCR was taken from a man younger than 35 in good health. The source material was memory CD4+ T cells sorted from blood. Subset meaning: CD45RA-negative fraction. CDR3 nucleotide sequence: TGTGCCAGCAGCTTCCGGGACAGGGGGCCGAAGGCTTTCTTT. It translates to CASSFRDRGPKAFF. The whole variable domain, filled in from reference TRBV5-6 and TRBJ1-1, reads DAGVTQSPTHLIKTRGQQVTLRCSPKSGHDTVSWYQQALGQGPQFIFQYYEEEERQRGNFPDRFSGHQFPNYSSELNVNALLLGDSALYLCASSFRDRGPKAFFGQGTRLTVV.